Shown below are 22 T cell receptor beta chains from a single sample sequenced in a study of T cell changes during pregnancy in multiple sclerosis. TCRdb keeps only in-frame clones here, not all; method: immunoSEQ multiplex PCR. The repertoire holds 70,000 to 80,000 clones, with about 85% as singletons. The sample consisted of peripheral blood, taken before pregnancy. The receptors were sampled from a female donor with multiple sclerosis, enrolled in a pregnancy study.

This chain uses TRBV6-5 with TRBJ2-3, with 9 bases aligning to TRBD1. After removal of 4 bases from V and 4 bases from J, the junction contained 6 bases not matched to a gene. Germline lookup yields CDR1 MNHEY and CDR2 SVGAGI. This CDR3 is 15 amino acids long. CDR3 DNA sequence: TGTGCCAGCAGTTGGGACAGGGCAGGGGCAGATACGCAGTATTTT. The encoded protein is CASSWDRAGADTQYF.

V gene TRBV5-1 combines with J gene TRBJ1-4; TRBD1 aligns across 9 bases. This CDR3 has 15 amino acids. Per the germline V gene, CDR1 is SGHRS and CDR2 is YFSETQ. After removal of 4 bases from V and 8 bases from J, the junction contained 9 bases not matched to a gene. CDR3 sequence reads: CASSRTGEVREKLFF. As DNA, the CDR3 is TGCGCCAGCAGCCGGACAGGGGAGGTTCGGGAAAAACTGTTTTTT.

Only a few counts were recorded for this clone. This chain uses TRBV6-1 with TRBJ1-2, with 9 bases identical to TRBD1. V gave up 4 bases and J gave up 4 bases; unmatched junction bases: 7. The CDR3 runs 15 residues. Germline V lookup: CDR1 MNHNS, CDR2 SASEGT. In DNA, the CDR3 is TGTGCCAGCAGTGGGGGACAGGGAAATTTCTATGGCTACACCTTC. This codes for CASSGGQGNFYGYTF.

In its sample, this clone was seen once. This chain links TRBV6-5 with TRBJ2-1; 12 positions match TRBD2. The CDR3 consists of 15 residues. Germline-derived CDR1 and CDR2 are MNHEY and SVGAGI. V was pared by 7 bases and J by 9 bases, with 10 bases of the junction left unmatched. In DNA form, the CDR3 reads TGTGCCAGCAAGTGGACTAGCGGGAACACGGTTGAGCAGTTCTTC. Amino acid sequence: CASKWTSGNTVEQFF.

This clone was seen just once. The CDR3 here is CASSDPSGAGQGTGELFF. CDR3 nucleotides: TGTGCCAGTAGTGACCCCAGTGGTGCGGGACAGGGGACCGGGGAGCTGTTTTTT. V and J are TRBV19 and TRBJ2-2, with 10 bases that match TRBD1. Germline values: CDR1 LNHDA, CDR2 SQIVND (reference sequence). This CDR3 contains 18 residues. Losses at the gene ends were 5 bases for V and 5 bases for J; bases not matched to a gene: 14.

The V and J genes are TRBV4-1 and TRBJ1-6; possibly TRBD1 for D (5 bases). CDR3 length: 16 amino acids. The germline V gene encodes CDR1 MGHRA and CDR2 YSYEKL. The V end was cut by 1 base, the J end by 9 bases, with 16 bases between. The CDR3 bases are TGCGCCAGCAGCCAAGGACCCGATCCTAGGGGTTCACCCCTCCACTTT. It yields the protein CASSQGPDPRGSPLHF.

The chain employs TRBV7-6 and TRBJ2-1; a possible D gene is TRBD1 (6 bases). The CDR3 runs 12 residues. The ends were cut back, 5 bases at V and 6 bases at J, with 8 bases in the middle. Germline assignment: CDR1 SGHVS and CDR2 FNYEAQ. In DNA, the CDR3 is TGTGCCAGCAGCCAACAGGGCAATGAGCAGTTCTTC. Residues: CASSQQGNEQFF.

This chain links TRBV6-6 with TRBJ2-7; 14 positions agree with TRBD2. The V gene end was trimmed by 5 bases and the J gene end by 3 bases; junction bases not matched to a gene: 0. The CDR3 runs to 14 residues. Per the germline V gene, CDR1 is MNHNY and CDR2 is SVGAGI (reference sequence). Here the CDR3 reads CASSGTSGSYEQYF. CDR3 nucleotide sequence: TGTGCCAGCAGTGGGACTAGCGGGAGCTACGAGCAGTACTTC.

This rearrangement joins TRBV19 to TRBJ1-4; D is unclear. This CDR3 is built from 16 residues. Germline V lookup: CDR1 LNHDA, CDR2 SQIVND (reference sequence). Trimming stripped 3 bases from V and 8 bases from J, with 19 bases between. The CDR3 DNA sequence: TGTGCCAGTAGTATTCCCTACTTGGACGGGGAGGAAAAACTGTTTTTT. It codes for CASSIPYLDGEEKLFF. Combining the CDR3 with reference TRBV19 and TRBJ1-4 gives the whole variable domain DGGITQSPKYLFRKEGQNVTLSCEQNLNHDAMYWYRQDPGQGLRLIYYSQIVNDFQKGDIAEGYSVSREKKESFPLTVTSAQKNPTAFYLCASSIPYLDGEEKLFFGSGTQLSVL.

Here the CDR3 DNA reads TGCGCCAGCCCCCCGTCCGTACGGTACGAGCAGTACTTC. This codes for CASPPSVRYEQYF. The rearrangement joins TRBV10-1 to TRBJ2-7; D is unclear. The V and J ends lost 8 bases and 4 bases respectively, with 15 bases between them. The CDR3 covers 13 residues. The germline CDR1 and CDR2 sequences are WNHNN and SYGVQD (reference sequence).

The chain joins TRBV4-3 to TRBJ1-1, with 8 nucleotides matching TRBD1. V dropped 3 bases and J dropped 9; count of bases not matched to a gene: 6. Germline lookup yields CDR1 LGHNA and CDR2 YSLEER. This CDR3 comprises 13 residues. DNA for the CDR3: TGCGCCAGCAGCCAGGGGACAGGCGTGCAAGCTTTCTTT. Translated, it gives CASSQGTGVQAFF.

The gene calls are TRBV6-6 and TRBJ1-2, with 9 nucleotides matching TRBD1. The V segment lost 5 bases and the J segment 6 bases; nucleotides outside the gene matches: 7. The germline V gene has CDR1 MNHNY and CDR2 SVGAGI (reference sequence). The CDR3 is 14 residues long. The CDR3 DNA reads as TGTGCCAGCAGTACCCCGGGACAGGGTAATGGCTACACCTTC. Translation: CASSTPGQGNGYTF.

This chain links TRBV30 with TRBJ2-7; the match to TRBD1 covers 11 bases. The germline gives CDR1 GTSNPN, CDR2 SVGIG (reference sequence). The CDR3 runs 16 residues. Germline trimming cut 1 base from V and 4 bases from J; bases unmatched to any gene: 9. DNA for the CDR3: TGTGCCTGGAGTGCCCTCGGGACAGGGGGTAGGTACGAGCAGTACTTC. It specifies CAWSALGTGGRYEQYF. The full variable domain, completed using reference TRBV30 and TRBJ2-7, is SQTIHQWPATLVQPVGSPLSLECTVEGTSNPNLYWYRQAAGRGLQLLFYSVGIGQISSEVPQNLSASRPQDRQFILSSKKLLLSDSGFYLCAWSALGTGGRYEQYFGPGTRLTVT.

The rearrangement joins TRBV14 to TRBJ2-1; 7 bases line up with TRBD2. CDR1 is SGHDN, CDR2 FVKESK, per germline. J gave up 7 bases and V 2 bases, and 5 bases lay outside the gene matches. The CDR3 is 14 amino acids. The CDR3 here is CASSQNWGGNEQFF. CDR3 DNA: TGTGCCAGCAGCCAAAATTGGGGAGGGAATGAGCAGTTCTTC.

The DNA of the CDR3 is TGTGCCAGCAGCTTAGCGTTCGGGACAGGCAACTATGGCTACACCTTC. Its translation: CASSLAFGTGNYGYTF. The V and J genes are TRBV7-9 and TRBJ1-2; 8 nucleotides agree with TRBD1. The CDR3 extends over 16 amino acids. Looked up from germline, CDR1 is SEHNR and CDR2 is FQNEAQ (reference sequence). With 0 bases clipped from V and 2 bases from J, the junction kept 5 bases outside the gene matches.

V is TRBV7-2 and J is TRBJ2-7, with TRBD1 matching 8 bases. Germline assignment: CDR1 SGHTA and CDR2 FQGNSA. This CDR3 comprises 15 residues. With 0 bases clipped from V and 2 bases from J, the junction kept 3 bases outside the gene matches. The CDR3 spells CASSLAGTGAYEQYF. The CDR3 DNA reads TGTGCCAGCAGCTTAGCAGGGACAGGAGCCTACGAGCAGTACTTC.

The genes are TRBV5-4 and TRBJ2-7; TRBD2 aligns across 7 bases. Germline V lookup: CDR1 SGHNT, CDR2 YYREEE (reference sequence). The CDR3 has 17 residues. The J segment lost 5 bases and the V segment lost 0 bases, leaving 14 bases of the junction unmatched. CDR3 nucleotides: TGTGCCAGCAGCTTGGGGGACTACCTCGGGAATGGTCACGAGCAGTACTTC. Translated, it gives CASSLGDYLGNGHEQYF.

This chain joins TRBV14 and TRBJ2-7; the D gene is possibly TRBD2 (6 bases). The V and J ends lost 8 bases and 2 bases respectively, with 10 bases between them. Germline V CDR1 and CDR2: SGHDN, FVKESK. The CDR3 is 12 amino acids. The CDR3 coding sequence is TGTGCCAGCGGTGGAGGGCCCTACGAGCAGTACTTC. Translating it yields CASGGGPYEQYF.

This clone was detected once. The genes are TRBV7-8 and TRBJ2-7; 8 bases map to TRBD2. This CDR3 comprises 16 residues. Germline V lookup: CDR1 SGHVS, CDR2 FQNEAQ. J lost 3 bases, V lost 5 bases, and 12 bases had no gene match. CDR3 region: CASSPARLAGNYEQYF. CDR3 coding DNA: TGTGCCAGCAGCCCAGCGAGGCTAGCGGGCAACTACGAGCAGTACTTC.

This chain links TRBV21-1 with TRBJ2-7; TRBD1 is taken as the D call from the table, unchecked against the DNA. TRBV21-1 is listed as a pseudogene. The CDR3 is 15 residues long. Here the CDR3 reads CASSPPGQGGYEQYF. Here the CDR3 DNA reads TGTGCCAGCAGCCCTCCGGGACAGGGAGGCTACGAGCAGTACTTC.

This chain uses TRBV9 with TRBJ2-3, with 14 bases fitting TRBD2. CDR3 length: 17 amino acids. The ends lost 3 bases at V and 3 bases at J; junction bases unmatched: 6. CDR1 SGDLS and CDR2 YYNGEE come from the germline V gene. The CDR3 protein is CASSDPGLAGVTDTQYF. The CDR3 nucleotides read TGTGCCAGCAGCGATCCGGGACTAGCGGGAGTAACAGATACGCAGTATTTT. Together with reference TRBV9 and TRBJ2-3, the CDR3 gives the full variable domain: DSGVTQTPKHLITATGQRVTLRCSPRSGDLSVYWYQQSLDQGLQFLIQYYNGEERAKGNILERFSAQQFPDLHSELNLSSLELGDSALYFCASSDPGLAGVTDTQYFGPGTRLTVL.

The CDR3 protein is CASSLGTMGGETQYF. DNA for the CDR3: TGTGCCAGCAGCTTAGGGACTATGGGGGGAGAGACCCAGTACTTC. The rearrangement joins TRBV11-2 to TRBJ2-5, with a possible D match to TRBD2 (6 bases). This CDR3 is built from 15 residues. The germline gives CDR1 SGHAT, CDR2 FQNNGV. The V end was cut by 1 base, the J end by 4 bases, with 13 bases between.